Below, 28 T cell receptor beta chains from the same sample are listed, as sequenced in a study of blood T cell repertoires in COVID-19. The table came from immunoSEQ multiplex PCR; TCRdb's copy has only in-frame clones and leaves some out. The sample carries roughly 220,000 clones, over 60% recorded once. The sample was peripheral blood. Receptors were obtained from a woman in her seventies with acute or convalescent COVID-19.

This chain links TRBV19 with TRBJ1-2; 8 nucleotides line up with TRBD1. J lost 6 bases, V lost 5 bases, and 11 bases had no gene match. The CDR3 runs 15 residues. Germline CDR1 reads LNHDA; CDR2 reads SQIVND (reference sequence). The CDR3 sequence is CASSSRTGHFDGYTF. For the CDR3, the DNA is TGTGCCAGTAGTTCACGGACAGGGCATTTCGATGGCTACACCTTC.

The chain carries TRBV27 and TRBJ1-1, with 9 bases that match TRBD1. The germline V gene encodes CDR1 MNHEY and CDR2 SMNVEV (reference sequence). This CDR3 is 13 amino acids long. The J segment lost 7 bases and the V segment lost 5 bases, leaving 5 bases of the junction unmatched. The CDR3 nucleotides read TGTGCCAGCAGTGTCGGACAGGGGAGTGAAGCTTTCTTT. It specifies CASSVGQGSEAFF.

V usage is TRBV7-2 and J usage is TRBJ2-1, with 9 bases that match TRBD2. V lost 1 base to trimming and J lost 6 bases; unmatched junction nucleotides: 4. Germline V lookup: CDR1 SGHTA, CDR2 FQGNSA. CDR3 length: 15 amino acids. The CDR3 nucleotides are TGTGCCAGCAGCTTAGTAGGGACTAGCTCCAATGAGCAGTTCTTC. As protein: CASSLVGTSSNEQFF.

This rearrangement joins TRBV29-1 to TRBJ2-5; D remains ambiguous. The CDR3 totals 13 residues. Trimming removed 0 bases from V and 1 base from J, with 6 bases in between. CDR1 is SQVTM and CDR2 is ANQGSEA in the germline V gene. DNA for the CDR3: TGCAGCGTTGAAGAGGCAGGCCAAGAGACCCAGTACTTC. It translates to CSVEEAGQETQYF.

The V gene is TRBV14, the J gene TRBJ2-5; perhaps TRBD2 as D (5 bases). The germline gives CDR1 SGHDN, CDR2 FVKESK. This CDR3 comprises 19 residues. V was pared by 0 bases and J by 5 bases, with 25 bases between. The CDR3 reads CASSQEPFPGLNVGETQYF. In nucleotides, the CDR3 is TGTGCCAGCAGCCAAGAGCCTTTCCCCGGACTGAACGTTGGGGAGACCCAGTACTTC.

This chain's CDR3 is CASRGGLAGDEQFF. CDR3 nucleotide sequence: TGTGCCAGCAGGGGAGGGCTAGCGGGGGATGAGCAGTTCTTC. The rearrangement uses TRBV2 and TRBJ2-1; 10 nucleotides align to TRBD2. V lost 6 bases, J lost 8 bases, and 7 bases stayed unmatched. Germline values: CDR1 SNHLY, CDR2 FYNNEI. The CDR3 has 14 residues.

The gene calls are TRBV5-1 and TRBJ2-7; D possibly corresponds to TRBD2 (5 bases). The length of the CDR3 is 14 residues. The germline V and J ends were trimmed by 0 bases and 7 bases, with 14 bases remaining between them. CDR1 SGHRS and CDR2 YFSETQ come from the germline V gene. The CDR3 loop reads CASSLEGGRREQYF. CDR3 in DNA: TGCGCCAGCAGCTTGGAAGGCGGGCGGAGGGAGCAGTACTTC.

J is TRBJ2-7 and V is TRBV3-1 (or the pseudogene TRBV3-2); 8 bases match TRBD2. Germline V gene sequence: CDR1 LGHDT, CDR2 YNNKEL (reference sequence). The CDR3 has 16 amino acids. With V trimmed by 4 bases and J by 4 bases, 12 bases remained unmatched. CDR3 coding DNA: TGTGCCAGCAGCCCGGGGTCGGGACTAGGTGGTTACGAGCAGTACTTC. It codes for CASSPGSGLGGYEQYF.

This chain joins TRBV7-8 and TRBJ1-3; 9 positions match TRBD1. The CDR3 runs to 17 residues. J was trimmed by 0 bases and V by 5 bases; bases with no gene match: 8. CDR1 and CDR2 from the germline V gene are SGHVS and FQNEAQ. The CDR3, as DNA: TGTGCCAGCAGCCGCTGGGACAGGGCTAACTCTGGAAACACCATATATTTT. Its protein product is CASSRWDRANSGNTIYF.

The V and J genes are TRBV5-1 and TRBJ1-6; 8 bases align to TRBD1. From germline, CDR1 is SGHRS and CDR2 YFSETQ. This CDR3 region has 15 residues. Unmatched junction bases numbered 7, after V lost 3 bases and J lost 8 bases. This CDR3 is CASSSWTGNDSPLHF. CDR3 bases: TGCGCCAGCAGCTCCTGGACAGGGAATGATTCACCCCTCCACTTT.

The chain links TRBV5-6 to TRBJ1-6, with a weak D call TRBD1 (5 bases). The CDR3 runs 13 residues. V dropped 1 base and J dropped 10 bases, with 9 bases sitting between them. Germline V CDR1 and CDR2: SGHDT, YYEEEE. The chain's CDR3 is CASSLRRGSPLHF. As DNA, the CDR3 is TGTGCCAGCAGCTTGCGGCGGGGCTCACCCCTCCACTTT.

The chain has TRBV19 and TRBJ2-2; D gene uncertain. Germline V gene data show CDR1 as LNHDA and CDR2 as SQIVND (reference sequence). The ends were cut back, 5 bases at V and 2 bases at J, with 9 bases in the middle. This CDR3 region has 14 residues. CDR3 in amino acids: CASSPQHNTGELFF. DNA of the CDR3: TGTGCCAGTAGTCCACAGCACAACACCGGGGAGCTGTTTTTT.

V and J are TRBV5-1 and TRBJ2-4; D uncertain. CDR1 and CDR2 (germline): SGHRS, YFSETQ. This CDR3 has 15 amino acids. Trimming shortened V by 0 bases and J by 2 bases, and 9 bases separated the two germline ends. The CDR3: CASSLDGSPKNIQYF. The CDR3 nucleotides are TGCGCCAGCAGCTTGGATGGCAGTCCCAAAAACATTCAGTACTTC.

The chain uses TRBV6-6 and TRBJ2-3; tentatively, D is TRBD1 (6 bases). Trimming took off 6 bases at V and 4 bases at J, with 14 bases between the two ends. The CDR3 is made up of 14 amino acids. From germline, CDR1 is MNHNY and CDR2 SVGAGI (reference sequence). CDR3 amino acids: CASSRNRDADTQYF. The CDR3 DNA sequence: TGTGCCAGCAGCCGGAACAGGGACGCAGATACGCAGTATTTT.

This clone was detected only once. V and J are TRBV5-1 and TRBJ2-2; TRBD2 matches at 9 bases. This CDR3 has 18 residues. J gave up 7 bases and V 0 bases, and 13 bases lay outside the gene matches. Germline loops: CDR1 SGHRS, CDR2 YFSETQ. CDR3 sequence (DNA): TGCGCCAGCAGCTTGGAGGCTAGCGGGACGACCTGGGGCGGGGAGCTGTTTTTT. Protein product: CASSLEASGTTWGGELFF.

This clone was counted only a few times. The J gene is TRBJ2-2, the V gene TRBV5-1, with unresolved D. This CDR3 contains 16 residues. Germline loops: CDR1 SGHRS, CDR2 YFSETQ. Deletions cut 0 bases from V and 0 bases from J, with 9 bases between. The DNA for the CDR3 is TGCGCCAGCAGCTTGGGGGCAGGCCCGAACACCGGGGAGCTGTTTTTT. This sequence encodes CASSLGAGPNTGELFF.

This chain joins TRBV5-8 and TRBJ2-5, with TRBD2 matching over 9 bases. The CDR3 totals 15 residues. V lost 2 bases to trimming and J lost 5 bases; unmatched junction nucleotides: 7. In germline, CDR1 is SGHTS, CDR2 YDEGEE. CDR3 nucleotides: TGTGCCAGCAGCTTTTTAGCGGGAGCGGGTGAGACCCAGTACTTC. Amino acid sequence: CASSFLAGAGETQYF.

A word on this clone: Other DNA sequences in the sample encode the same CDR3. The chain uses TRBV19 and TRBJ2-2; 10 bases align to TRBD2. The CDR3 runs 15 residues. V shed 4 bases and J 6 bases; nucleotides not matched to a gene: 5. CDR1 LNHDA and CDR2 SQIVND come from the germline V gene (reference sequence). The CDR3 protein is CASSTLAGVAGELFF. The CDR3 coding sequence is TGTGCCAGTAGTACCCTAGCGGGAGTGGCCGGGGAGCTGTTTTTT.

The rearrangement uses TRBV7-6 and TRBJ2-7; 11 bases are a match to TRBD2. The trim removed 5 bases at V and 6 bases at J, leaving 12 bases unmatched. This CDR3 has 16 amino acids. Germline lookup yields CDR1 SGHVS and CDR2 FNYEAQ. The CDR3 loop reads CASSAHLLAGEGEQYF. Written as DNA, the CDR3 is TGTGCCAGCAGCGCTCATCTACTAGCGGGAGAGGGCGAGCAGTACTTC.

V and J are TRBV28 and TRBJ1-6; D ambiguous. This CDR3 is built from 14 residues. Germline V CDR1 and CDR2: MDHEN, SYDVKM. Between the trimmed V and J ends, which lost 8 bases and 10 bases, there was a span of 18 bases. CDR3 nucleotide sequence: TGTGCCAGCCTGCAATCGTATGGAGGATCACCCCTCCACTTT. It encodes CASLQSYGGSPLHF.

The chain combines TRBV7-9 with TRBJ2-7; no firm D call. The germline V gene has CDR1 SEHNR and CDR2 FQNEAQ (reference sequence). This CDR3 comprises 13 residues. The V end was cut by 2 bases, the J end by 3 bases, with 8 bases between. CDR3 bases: TGTGCCAGCAGCTTAACCCCAGGCTACGAGCAGTACTTC. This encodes CASSLTPGYEQYF.

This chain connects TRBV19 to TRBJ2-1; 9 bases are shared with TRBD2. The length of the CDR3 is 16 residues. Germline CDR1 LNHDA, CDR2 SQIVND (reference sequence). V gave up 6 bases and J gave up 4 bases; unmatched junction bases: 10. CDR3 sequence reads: CASSDQAGGGYNEQFF. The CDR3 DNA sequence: TGTGCCAGTAGCGACCAAGCGGGAGGAGGGTACAATGAGCAGTTCTTC.

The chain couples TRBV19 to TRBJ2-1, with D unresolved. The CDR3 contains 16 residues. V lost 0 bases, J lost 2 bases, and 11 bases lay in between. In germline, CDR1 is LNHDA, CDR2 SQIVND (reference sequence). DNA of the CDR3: TGTGCCAGTAGTATAGACCCAGCGCGTACCTACAATGAGCAGTTCTTC. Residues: CASSIDPARTYNEQFF.

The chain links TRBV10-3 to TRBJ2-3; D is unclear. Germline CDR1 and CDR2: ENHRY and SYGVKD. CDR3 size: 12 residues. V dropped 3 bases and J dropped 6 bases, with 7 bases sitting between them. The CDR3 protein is CAISDPRDTQYF. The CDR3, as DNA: TGTGCCATCAGTGATCCGCGGGATACGCAGTATTTT.

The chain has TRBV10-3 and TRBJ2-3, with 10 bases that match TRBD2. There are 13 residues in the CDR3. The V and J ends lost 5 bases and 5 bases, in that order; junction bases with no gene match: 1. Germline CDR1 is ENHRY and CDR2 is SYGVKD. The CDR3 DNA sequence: TGTGCCATCAGTAGCGGGAGGGGAGATACGCAGTATTTT. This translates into CAISSGRGDTQYF.

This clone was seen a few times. CDR3 nucleotide sequence: TGTGCCAGCACCGTTCCCGGAGGGTTAGGCTACACCTTC. Translating gives CASTVPGGLGYTF. The chain carries TRBV28 and TRBJ1-2; D ambiguous. Trimming took off 7 bases at V and 8 bases at J, with 17 bases between the two ends. The CDR3 is 13 residues long. Germline values: CDR1 MDHEN, CDR2 SYDVKM.

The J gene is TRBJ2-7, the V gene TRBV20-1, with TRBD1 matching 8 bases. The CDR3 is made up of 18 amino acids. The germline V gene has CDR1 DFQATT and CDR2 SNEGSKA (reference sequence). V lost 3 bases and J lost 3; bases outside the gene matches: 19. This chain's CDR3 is CSASRLWQGASLDYEQYF. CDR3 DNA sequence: TGCAGTGCTAGTAGGTTGTGGCAGGGGGCATCCCTCGACTACGAGCAGTACTTC.

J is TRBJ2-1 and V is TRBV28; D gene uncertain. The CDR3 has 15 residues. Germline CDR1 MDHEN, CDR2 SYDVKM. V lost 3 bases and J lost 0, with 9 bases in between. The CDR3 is CASSLQQVSYNEQFF. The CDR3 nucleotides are TGTGCCAGCAGTTTGCAGCAGGTCTCCTACAATGAGCAGTTCTTC. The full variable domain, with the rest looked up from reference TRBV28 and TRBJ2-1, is DVKVTQSSRYLVKRTGEKVFLECVQDMDHENMFWYRQDPGLGLRLIYFSYDVKMKEKGDIPEGYSVSREKKERFSLILESASTNQTSMYLCASSLQQVSYNEQFFGPGTRLTVL.